Listed here are 32 T cell receptor beta chains from one sample, sequenced in a study of cytomegalovirus exposure and HLA in healthy donors. PCR employed 60 Vbeta and 13 Jbeta primers. TCRdb's copy holds only in-frame clones and misses some; the assay was immunoSEQ multiplex PCR. The sample yields some 110,000 clones, approximately 80% seen once. Material for sequencing was PBMCs. The origin of the receptors is a woman aged 35 to 49 in good health and CMV-seronegative.

This clone has just a few counts. The V call is TRBV7-3, the J call TRBJ1-5; TRBD1 matches at 7 bases. The CDR3 contains 15 residues. The J segment lost 5 bases and the V segment lost 1 base, leaving 5 bases of the junction unmatched. Germline V gene data show CDR1 as SGHTA and CDR2 as FQGTGA. CDR3 amino acids: CASSLKLQGDQPQHF. CDR3 coding DNA: TGTGCCAGCAGCTTAAAGCTGCAGGGGGATCAGCCCCAGCATTTT.

The J gene is TRBJ2-1, the V gene TRBV28, with 7 bases that match TRBD1. This CDR3 spans 13 amino acids. The trim removed 8 bases at V and 5 bases at J, leaving 6 bases unmatched. The germline CDR1 and CDR2 sequences are MDHEN and SYDVKM. CDR3 bases: TGTGCCAGCGAGACAGGGCTTGACAATGAGCAGTTCTTC. Residues: CASETGLDNEQFF. Based on the CDR3 plus reference TRBV28 and TRBJ2-1, the full variable domain is DVKVTQSSRYLVKRTGEKVFLECVQDMDHENMFWYRQDPGLGLRLIYFSYDVKMKEKGDIPEGYSVSREKKERFSLILESASTNQTSMYLCASETGLDNEQFFGPGTRLTVL.

CDR3 sequence: CASRGLAGVHEQFF. For the CDR3, the DNA is TGTGCCAGCAGGGGACTAGCGGGAGTACATGAGCAGTTCTTC. This sequence joins TRBV27 and TRBJ2-1; 14 nucleotides align to TRBD2. This CDR3 has 14 amino acids. J gave up 8 bases and V 6 bases, and 3 bases lay outside the gene matches. The germline gives CDR1 MNHEY, CDR2 SMNVEV (reference sequence).

This chain connects TRBV19 to TRBJ2-7; 9 bases fit TRBD2. This CDR3 contains 15 residues. J lost 3 bases, V lost 1 base, and 4 bases had no gene match. Looked up from germline, CDR1 is LNHDA and CDR2 is SQIVND (reference sequence). CDR3 loop: CASSIGLAEFYEQYF. The CDR3 region has the DNA TGTGCCAGTAGTATAGGACTAGCGGAGTTCTACGAGCAGTACTTC.

The CDR3 here is CASSDRDRVFSEAFF. The CDR3 bases are TGTGCCAGCAGCGACCGGGACAGGGTATTTTCTGAAGCTTTCTTT. This sequence joins TRBV5-6 and TRBJ1-1, with 9 bases matching TRBD1. Germline V gene sequence: CDR1 SGHDT, CDR2 YYEEEE. V lost 4 bases to trimming and J lost 6 bases; unmatched junction nucleotides: 10. The CDR3 has 15 residues.

The chain couples TRBV4-3 to TRBJ2-1, with TRBD2 matching 7 bases. This CDR3 is built from 16 residues. Germline values: CDR1 LGHNA, CDR2 YSLEER. J gave up 2 bases and V 1 base, and 5 bases lay outside the gene matches. CDR3 bases: TGCGCCAGCAGCCAAGTCGGACTAGTCCCCTACAATGAGCAGTTCTTC. Residues: CASSQVGLVPYNEQFF.

Regarding this clone: The junction shows a germline mismatch at one end, possibly a read error. This rearrangement joins TRBV7-9 to TRBJ2-2; D perhaps matches TRBD2 (6 bases). This CDR3 region has 16 residues. Germline CDR1 is SEHNR and CDR2 is FQNEAQ (reference sequence). For the CDR3, the DNA is TGTTCCAGCAGCTTCCCCCGGAGGGGCGGGGACGGGGAGCTGTTTTTT. As protein: CSSSFPRRGGDGELFF.

The rearrangement uses TRBV11-2 and TRBJ2-7, with D unclear. This CDR3 is 15 amino acids long. The V end was cut by 2 bases, the J end by 0 bases, with 11 bases between. Per germline, CDR1 SGHAT and CDR2 FQNNGV. DNA for the CDR3: TGTGCCAGCAGCTTAATGGCTCACAGCTCCTACGAGCAGTACTTC. As protein: CASSLMAHSSYEQYF.

In its sample, this clone was seen a few times. V and J are TRBV7-2 and TRBJ1-5; weak D call: TRBD1 (6 bases). This CDR3 is 14 amino acids long. Trimming took 8 bases from V and 7 from J, leaving 18 bases between them. CDR1 SGHTA and CDR2 FQGNSA come from the germline V gene. CDR3 in DNA: TGTGCCAGCGGCCGGGACATCCTATACCAGCCCCAGCATTTT. Amino acids: CASGRDILYQPQHF.

V usage is TRBV11-1 and J usage is TRBJ1-1; 9 nucleotides match TRBD1. V trimming: 0 bases; J trimming: 0 bases; junction bases outside the gene matches: 2. The CDR3 spans 16 residues. Germline-derived CDR1 and CDR2 are SGHAT and FQDESV (reference sequence). The CDR3 coding sequence is TGTGCCAGCAGCTTAGCCGACAGGGGGTTGAACACTGAAGCTTTCTTT. Protein sequence: CASSLADRGLNTEAFF.

The chain recombines TRBV28 with TRBJ2-7, with 7 positions matching TRBD1. The CDR3 spans 11 residues. The V gene's germline CDR1 is MDHEN and CDR2 SYDVKM. The junction had 3 bases not matched to a gene; V was cut back by 6 bases and J by 7 bases. The CDR3 region has the DNA TGTGCCAGCAGGACAGGGCGGGAGCAGTACTTC. Protein: CASRTGREQYF.

This chain connects TRBV6-6 to TRBJ2-7, with D unresolved. CDR3 length: 12 amino acids. V was clipped by 0 bases and J by 6 bases, with 6 bases between them. Germline V gives CDR1 MNHNY, CDR2 SVGAGI (reference sequence). The CDR3 nucleotides are TGTGCCAGCAGTTACTCGCAGATCGAGCAGTACTTC. As protein: CASSYSQIEQYF.

J is TRBJ2-5 and V is TRBV28, with D unresolved. The germline V and J ends were trimmed by 5 bases and 2 bases, with 6 bases remaining between them. This CDR3 has 12 amino acids. Looked up from germline, CDR1 is MDHEN and CDR2 is SYDVKM. DNA for the CDR3: TGTGCCAGCAGTCGGAGACAAGAGACCCAGTACTTC. It is translated as CASSRRQETQYF.

The CDR3 sequence is CASSFGGREGGELFF. The CDR3 bases are TGTGCCAGCAGTTTCGGCGGGAGGGAAGGCGGGGAGCTGTTTTTT. The genes are TRBV28 and TRBJ2-2; 9 positions agree with TRBD2. Germline CDR1 is MDHEN and CDR2 is SYDVKM. This CDR3 has 15 amino acids. V shed 3 bases, J shed 7 bases, and the junction held 6 bases outside the gene matches. Supplemented by reference TRBV28 and TRBJ2-2, the full variable domain reads DVKVTQSSRYLVKRTGEKVFLECVQDMDHENMFWYRQDPGLGLRLIYFSYDVKMKEKGDIPEGYSVSREKKERFSLILESASTNQTSMYLCASSFGGREGGELFFGEGSRLTVL.

This clone showed up just a few times. J is TRBJ2-5 and V is TRBV5-5, with D possibly TRBD2 on 6 matching bases. Germline V gives CDR1 SGHKS, CDR2 YYEKEE (reference sequence). The CDR3 spans 15 residues. Trimming left V 5 bases short and J 2 bases short, with 16 bases between. CDR3: CASRYRLGGQETQYF. CDR3 in DNA: TGTGCCAGCAGGTATCGCTTGGGGGGACAAGAGACCCAGTACTTC.

The chain recombines TRBV10-3 with TRBJ1-1, with a possible D match to TRBD1 (5 bases). The CDR3 sequence is 14 residues long. CDR1 is ENHRY and CDR2 is SYGVKD in the germline V gene. The germline V and J ends were trimmed by 4 bases and 0 bases, with 9 bases remaining between them. Here the CDR3 reads CAISGGAVNTEAFF. Written as DNA, the CDR3 is TGTGCCATCAGTGGCGGGGCGGTGAACACTGAAGCTTTCTTT.

The V gene is TRBV5-6, the J gene TRBJ1-2; 7 nucleotides agree with TRBD1. Germline CDR1 and CDR2: SGHDT and YYEEEE. This CDR3 has 14 amino acids. The V and J ends lost 0 bases and 7 bases, in that order; junction bases with no gene match: 6. CDR3 loop: CASSLDRGRGGYTF. In nucleotides, the CDR3 is TGTGCCAGCAGCTTGGACAGGGGAAGGGGTGGCTACACCTTC. Supplemented by reference TRBV5-6 and TRBJ1-2, the full variable domain reads DAGVTQSPTHLIKTRGQQVTLRCSPKSGHDTVSWYQQALGQGPQFIFQYYEEEERQRGNFPDRFSGHQFPNYSSELNVNALLLGDSALYLCASSLDRGRGGYTFGSGTRLTVV.

V and J are TRBV5-8 and TRBJ1-5; no reliable D call. The CDR3 is 13 residues long. In germline, CDR1 is SGHTS, CDR2 YDEGEE. Trimming took off 4 bases at V and 0 bases at J, with 5 bases between the two ends. The CDR3 sequence is CASSPYSNQPQHF. The DNA of the CDR3 is TGTGCCAGCAGCCCCTATAGCAATCAGCCCCAGCATTTT.

This clone was recorded once. V gene TRBV5-6 combines with J gene TRBJ2-5; the match to TRBD2 covers 7 bases. The CDR3 is 14 residues long. The germline CDR1 and CDR2 sequences are SGHDT and YYEEEE. The trim removed 4 bases at V and 1 base at J, leaving 4 bases unmatched. CDR3 loop: CASSTGLPQETQYF. For the CDR3, the DNA is TGTGCCAGCAGCACGGGACTACCCCAAGAGACCCAGTACTTC.

The V and J genes are TRBV28 and TRBJ1-1; 8 positions agree with TRBD1. Unmatched junction bases numbered 7, after V lost 6 bases and J lost 1 base. The CDR3 contains 15 residues. In germline, CDR1 is MDHEN, CDR2 SYDVKM. CDR3 amino acids: CASSDDRGGNTEAFF. CDR3 bases: TGTGCCAGCAGCGATGACAGGGGAGGGAACACTGAAGCTTTCTTT.

The rearrangement joins TRBV4-2 to TRBJ2-1, with TRBD2 as a possible D gene (5 bases). Germline values: CDR1 LGHNA, CDR2 YNFKEQ. V was pared by 4 bases and J by 0 bases, with 13 bases between. This CDR3 has 16 amino acids. The CDR3 is CASSPGFEGSYNEQFF. The CDR3 DNA reads as TGTGCCAGCAGCCCGGGGTTTGAGGGCTCCTACAATGAGCAGTTCTTC.

The chain has TRBV9 and TRBJ2-3, with TRBD2 identical over 12 bases. The CDR3 contains 17 residues. From germline, CDR1 is SGDLS and CDR2 YYNGEE. The trim removed 4 bases at V and 4 bases at J, leaving 10 bases unmatched. CDR3 DNA sequence: TGTGCCAGCAGCATATCGACTAGCGGGAGAGGTGCAGATACGCAGTATTTT. It codes for CASSISTSGRGADTQYF.

J is TRBJ1-4 and V is TRBV4-3; D is perhaps TRBD1 (6 bases). CDR1 is LGHNA and CDR2 is YSLEER in the germline V gene. The CDR3 contains 16 residues. V was shortened by 4 bases and J by 7 bases, with 19 bases between the two germline ends. The CDR3 DNA is TGCGCCAGCAGCCGCCGAAAGTCTCAAGGGGGTGAAAAACTGTTTTTT. This gives the protein CASSRRKSQGGEKLFF.

The gene calls are TRBV19 and TRBJ2-1; possible D gene TRBD2, 6 bases. V dropped 1 base and J dropped 5 bases, with 9 bases sitting between them. Germline V gene sequence: CDR1 LNHDA, CDR2 SQIVND (reference sequence). The CDR3 runs 14 residues. In nucleotides, the CDR3 is TGTGCCAGTAGTATAGCGGGGGTAAACAATGAGCAGTTCTTC. Amino acids: CASSIAGVNNEQFF.

A single count supports this clone. The V gene is TRBV7-9, the J gene TRBJ1-1; D perhaps matches TRBD1 (6 bases). Looked up from germline, CDR1 is SEHNR and CDR2 is FQNEAQ (reference sequence). The CDR3 is 15 amino acids. V was pared by 3 bases and J by 4 bases, with 15 bases between. The CDR3 nucleotides are TGTGCCAGCAGCTTTTACTCCGGGACAACCACTGAAGCTTTCTTT. It is translated as CASSFYSGTTTEAFF.

The chain couples TRBV4-3 to TRBJ2-1; 8 bases are a match to TRBD2. This CDR3 comprises 16 residues. Germline CDR1 is LGHNA and CDR2 is YSLEER. J lost 1 base, V lost 4 bases, and 6 bases had no gene match. CDR3 sequence reads: CASSPRGGGSYNEQFF. CDR3 coding DNA: TGCGCCAGCAGCCCCCGGGGCGGGGGGTCCTACAATGAGCAGTTCTTC.

The count of this clone is one. The V and J genes are TRBV20-1 and TRBJ1-2; D is unresolved. CDR3 length: 10 residues. V gave up 5 bases and J gave up 8 bases, with 9 bases separating them. In germline, CDR1 is DFQATT, CDR2 SNEGSKA (reference sequence). The CDR3 bases are TGCAGTGCTCACTGGGAGGGCTACACCTTC. Encoded protein: CSAHWEGYTF.

This rearrangement joins TRBV28 to TRBJ2-2, with a tentative D call TRBD1 (6 bases). The CDR3 loop spans 16 amino acids. Germline V CDR1 and CDR2: MDHEN, SYDVKM. V shed 7 bases and J shed 0 bases, with 15 bases lying between them. The CDR3 nucleotides are TGTGCCAGCACTCCACTGGACAGCGCGAACACCGGGGAGCTGTTTTTT. Its protein product is CASTPLDSANTGELFF.

V usage is TRBV9 and J usage is TRBJ1-1; D ambiguous. The V gene lost 3 bases and the J gene lost 5 bases, with 20 bases spanning the gap. The germline V gene encodes CDR1 SGDLS and CDR2 YYNGEE. This CDR3 is built from 16 residues. For the CDR3, the DNA is TGTGCCAGCAGCGCGAGCCCTTCTGGAGAGGGTACTGAAGCTTTCTTT. Residues: CASSASPSGEGTEAFF.

The chain recombines TRBV7-3 with TRBJ2-1, with no clear D. The V gene's germline CDR1 is SGHTA and CDR2 FQGTGA. The CDR3 is made up of 13 amino acids. Trimming left V 5 bases short and J 7 bases short, with 12 bases between. The CDR3 is CASSASIRNEQFF. The CDR3 nucleotides are TGTGCCAGCAGCGCCAGCATCAGGAATGAGCAGTTCTTC.

The chain joins TRBV7-2 to TRBJ2-7; 8 nucleotides align to TRBD2. Germline CDR1 reads SGHTA; CDR2 reads FQGNSA. The CDR3 covers 16 residues. V shed 5 bases, J shed 6 bases, and the junction held 15 bases outside the gene matches. The CDR3 spells CASSPDGGGGGVEQYF. CDR3 nucleotide sequence: TGTGCCAGCAGCCCCGACGGGGGGGGTGGAGGGGTCGAGCAGTACTTC.

This clone was observed once. The chain uses TRBV28 and TRBJ2-7, with 7 bases matching TRBD1. The CDR3 is 15 amino acids. Germline V gene sequence: CDR1 MDHEN, CDR2 SYDVKM. J gave up 3 bases and V 2 bases, and 7 bases lay outside the gene matches. The CDR3 loop reads CASSLPGQNSYEQYF. In DNA form, the CDR3 reads TGTGCCAGCAGTTTACCGGGACAGAACAGCTACGAGCAGTACTTC.